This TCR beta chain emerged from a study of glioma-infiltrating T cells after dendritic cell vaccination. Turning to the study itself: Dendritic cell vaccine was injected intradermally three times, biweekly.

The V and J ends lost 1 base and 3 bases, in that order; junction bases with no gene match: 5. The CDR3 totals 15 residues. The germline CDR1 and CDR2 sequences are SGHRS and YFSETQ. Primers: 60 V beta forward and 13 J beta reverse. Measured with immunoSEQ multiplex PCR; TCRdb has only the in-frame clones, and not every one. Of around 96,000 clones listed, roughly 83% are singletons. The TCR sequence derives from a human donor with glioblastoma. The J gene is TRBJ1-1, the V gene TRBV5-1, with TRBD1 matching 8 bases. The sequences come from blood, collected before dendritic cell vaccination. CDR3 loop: CASSLFGQGDTEAFF. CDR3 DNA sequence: TGCGCCAGCAGCTTGTTCGGACAGGGCGACACTGAAGCTTTCTTT. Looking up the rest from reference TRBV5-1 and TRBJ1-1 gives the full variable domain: KAGVTQTPRYLIKTRGQQVTLSCSPISGHRSVSWYQQTPGQGLQFLFEYFSETQRNKGNFPGRFSGRQFSNSRSEMNVSTLELGDSALYLCASSLFGQGDTEAFFGQGTRLTVV.